The T cell receptor beta chain described here comes from a study of cytomegalovirus exposure and HLA in healthy donors. Germline CDR1 and CDR2: SGHRS and YFSETQ. This CDR3 contains 14 residues. With 5 bases removed from V and 7 bases from J, the gap between germline ends came to 18 bases. The primer mix had 60 Vbeta and 13 Jbeta primers. Assay: immunoSEQ multiplex PCR; the TCRdb copy retains only in-frame clones and omits some. The data show approximately 170,000 clones, with 68% seen just once and 2.5% to 3.5% held by the top ten. This clone was counted between two and nine times. The chain has TRBV5-1 and TRBJ1-1; D might be TRBD1 (6 bases). The specimen sequenced was PBMCs. This TCR was recovered from a woman in her thirties or forties in good health and CMV-seropositive. CDR3 coding DNA: TGCGCCAGCAGGATGGGGGCAGGGGAAGGTGAAGCTTTCTTT. This translates into CASRMGAGEGEAFF.